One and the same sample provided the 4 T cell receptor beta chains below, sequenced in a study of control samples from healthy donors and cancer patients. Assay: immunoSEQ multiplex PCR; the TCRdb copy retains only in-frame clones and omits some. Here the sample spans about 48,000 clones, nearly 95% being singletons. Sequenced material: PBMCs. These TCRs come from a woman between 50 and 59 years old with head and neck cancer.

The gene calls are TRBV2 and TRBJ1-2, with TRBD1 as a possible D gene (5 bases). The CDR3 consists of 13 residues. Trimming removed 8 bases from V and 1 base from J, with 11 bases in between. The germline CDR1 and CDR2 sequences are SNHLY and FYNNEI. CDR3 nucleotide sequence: TGTGCCAGCCGAGACAGATTTAACTATGGCTACACCTTC. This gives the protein CASRDRFNYGYTF.

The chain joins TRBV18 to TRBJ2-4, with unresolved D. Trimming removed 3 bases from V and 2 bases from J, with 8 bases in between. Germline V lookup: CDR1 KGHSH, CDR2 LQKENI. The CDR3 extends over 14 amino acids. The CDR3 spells CASSPDGPKNIQYF. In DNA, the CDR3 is TGTGCCAGCTCACCGGACGGTCCCAAAAACATTCAGTACTTC. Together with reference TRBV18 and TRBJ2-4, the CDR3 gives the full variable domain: NAGVMQNPRHLVRRRGQEARLRCSPMKGHSHVYWYRQLPEEGLKFMVYLQKENIIDESGMPKERFSAEFPKEGPSILRIQQVVRGDSAAYFCASSPDGPKNIQYFGAGTRLSVL.

In DNA, the CDR3 is TGTGCCAGCAGTTACTCGGACAGGGCGACTGAAAAACTGTTTTTT. Translating gives CASSYSDRATEKLFF. The V and J genes are TRBV6-6 and TRBJ1-4; 8 nucleotides line up with TRBD1. The CDR3 is 15 residues long. Germline-derived CDR1 and CDR2 are MNHNY and SVGAGI (reference sequence). V lost 0 bases, J lost 7 bases, and 4 bases stayed unmatched.

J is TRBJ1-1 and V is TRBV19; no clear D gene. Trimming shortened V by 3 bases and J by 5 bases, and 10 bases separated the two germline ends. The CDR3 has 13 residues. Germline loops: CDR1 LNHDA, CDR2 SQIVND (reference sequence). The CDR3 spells CASSIGVGTEAFF. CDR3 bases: TGTGCCAGTAGTATTGGGGTGGGGACTGAAGCTTTCTTT.